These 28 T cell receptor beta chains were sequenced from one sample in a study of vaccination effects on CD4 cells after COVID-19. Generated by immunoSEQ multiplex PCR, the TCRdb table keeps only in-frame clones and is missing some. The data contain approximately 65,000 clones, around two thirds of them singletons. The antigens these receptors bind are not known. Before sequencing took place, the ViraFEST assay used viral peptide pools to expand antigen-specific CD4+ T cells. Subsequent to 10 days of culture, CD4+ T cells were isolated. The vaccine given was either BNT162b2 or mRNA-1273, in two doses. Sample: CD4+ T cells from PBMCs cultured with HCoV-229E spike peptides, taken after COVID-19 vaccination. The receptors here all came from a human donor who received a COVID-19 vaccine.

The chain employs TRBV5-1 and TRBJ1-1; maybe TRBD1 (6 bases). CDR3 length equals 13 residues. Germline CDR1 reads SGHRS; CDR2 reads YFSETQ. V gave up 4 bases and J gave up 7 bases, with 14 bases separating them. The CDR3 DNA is TGCGCCAGCAGCCCGGAGGGGGGGGGTGAAGCTTTCTTT. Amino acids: CASSPEGGGEAFF.

CDR3 loop: CASSLFLGYSGANVLTF. The CDR3 nucleotides are TGTGCCAGCAGCTTATTCCTAGGTTACTCTGGGGCCAACGTCCTGACTTTC. The rearrangement joins TRBV11-2 to TRBJ2-6; D is unresolved. This CDR3 region has 17 residues. Trimming removed 2 bases at V and 0 bases at J, with 11 bases between. The germline CDR1 and CDR2 sequences are SGHAT and FQNNGV.

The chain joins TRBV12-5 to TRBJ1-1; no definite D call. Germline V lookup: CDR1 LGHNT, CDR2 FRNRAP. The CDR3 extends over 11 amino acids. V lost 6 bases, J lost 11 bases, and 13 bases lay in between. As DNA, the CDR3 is TGTGCTAGTGGGGGAGAGGTTGACGCTTTCTTT. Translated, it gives CASGGEVDAFF.

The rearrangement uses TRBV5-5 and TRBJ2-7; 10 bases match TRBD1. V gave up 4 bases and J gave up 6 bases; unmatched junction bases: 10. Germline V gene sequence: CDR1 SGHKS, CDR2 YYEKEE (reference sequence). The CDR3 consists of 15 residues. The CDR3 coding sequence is TGTGCCAGCAGCATAGGGACAGGGGTTCGTGGCGAGCAGTACGTC. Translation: CASSIGTGVRGEQYV.

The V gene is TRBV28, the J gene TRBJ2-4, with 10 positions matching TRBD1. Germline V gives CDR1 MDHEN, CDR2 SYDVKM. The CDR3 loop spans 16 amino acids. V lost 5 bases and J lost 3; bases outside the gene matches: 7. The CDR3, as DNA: TGTGCCAGCAGTGGGACAGGGGTATTAGGCAAAAACATTCAGTACTTC. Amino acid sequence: CASSGTGVLGKNIQYF.

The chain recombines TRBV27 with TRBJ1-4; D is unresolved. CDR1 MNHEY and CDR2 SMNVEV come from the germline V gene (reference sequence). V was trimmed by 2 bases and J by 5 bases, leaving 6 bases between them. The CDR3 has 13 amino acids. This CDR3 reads CASSLRRNEKLFF. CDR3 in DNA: TGTGCCAGCAGTTTAAGACGGAATGAAAAACTGTTTTTT.

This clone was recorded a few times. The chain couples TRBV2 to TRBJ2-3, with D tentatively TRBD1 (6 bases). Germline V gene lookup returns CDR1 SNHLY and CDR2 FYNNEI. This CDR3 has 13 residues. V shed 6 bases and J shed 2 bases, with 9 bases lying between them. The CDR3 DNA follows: TGTGCCAGCAGCGGACAGCCCACAGATACGCAGTATTTT. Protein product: CASSGQPTDTQYF.

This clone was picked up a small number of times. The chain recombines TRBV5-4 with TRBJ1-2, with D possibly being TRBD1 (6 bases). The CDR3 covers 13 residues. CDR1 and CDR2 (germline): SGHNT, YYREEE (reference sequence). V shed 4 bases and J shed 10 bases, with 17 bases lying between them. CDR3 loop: CASSRSARQVYTF. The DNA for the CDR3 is TGTGCCAGCAGCCGTTCGGCCCGACAGGTCTACACCTTC.

The CDR3: CASSVFQGDNSPLHF. The CDR3 nucleotides read TGTGCCAGCAGCGTGTTTCAGGGGGATAATTCACCCCTCCACTTT. The V and J genes are TRBV9 and TRBJ1-6; TRBD1 agrees at 7 bases. Germline V gene sequence: CDR1 SGDLS, CDR2 YYNGEE. This CDR3 has 15 amino acids. Trimming removed 2 bases from V and 5 bases from J; junction bases left unmatched: 4.

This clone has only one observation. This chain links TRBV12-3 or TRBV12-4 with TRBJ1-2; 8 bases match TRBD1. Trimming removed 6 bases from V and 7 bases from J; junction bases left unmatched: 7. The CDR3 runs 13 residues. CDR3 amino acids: CASSPDRASGYTF. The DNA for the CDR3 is TGTGCCAGCAGCCCGGACAGGGCGTCTGGCTACACCTTC.

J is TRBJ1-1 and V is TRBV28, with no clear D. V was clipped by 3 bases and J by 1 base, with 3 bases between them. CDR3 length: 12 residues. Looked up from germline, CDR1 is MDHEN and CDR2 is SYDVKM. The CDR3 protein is CASSFWNTEAFF. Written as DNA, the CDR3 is TGTGCCAGCAGTTTTTGGAACACTGAAGCTTTCTTT.

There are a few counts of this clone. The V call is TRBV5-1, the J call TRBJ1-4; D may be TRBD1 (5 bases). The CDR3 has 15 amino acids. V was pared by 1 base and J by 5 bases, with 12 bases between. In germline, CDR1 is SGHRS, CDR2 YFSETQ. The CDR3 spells CASSLRTYKNEKLFF. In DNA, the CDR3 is TGCGCCAGCAGCTTGAGGACATACAAAAATGAAAAACTGTTTTTT.

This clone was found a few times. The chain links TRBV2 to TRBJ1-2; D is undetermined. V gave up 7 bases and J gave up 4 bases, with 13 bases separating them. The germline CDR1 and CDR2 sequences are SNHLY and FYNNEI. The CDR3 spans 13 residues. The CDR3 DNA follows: TGTGCCAGCACCCTTTACCCCTCCTATGGCTACACCTTC. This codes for CASTLYPSYGYTF.

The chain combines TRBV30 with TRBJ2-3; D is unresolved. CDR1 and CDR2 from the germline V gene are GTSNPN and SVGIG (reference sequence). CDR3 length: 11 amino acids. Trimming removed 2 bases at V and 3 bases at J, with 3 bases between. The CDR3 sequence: CAWSITDTQYF. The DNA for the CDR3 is TGTGCCTGGAGTATAACAGATACGCAGTATTTT.

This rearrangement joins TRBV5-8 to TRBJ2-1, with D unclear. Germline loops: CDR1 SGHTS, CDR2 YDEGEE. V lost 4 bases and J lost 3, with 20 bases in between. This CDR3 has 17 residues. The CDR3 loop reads CASSTGDFSLFYNEQFF. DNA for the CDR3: TGTGCCAGCAGCACTGGTGATTTCTCTCTATTCTACAATGAGCAGTTCTTC.

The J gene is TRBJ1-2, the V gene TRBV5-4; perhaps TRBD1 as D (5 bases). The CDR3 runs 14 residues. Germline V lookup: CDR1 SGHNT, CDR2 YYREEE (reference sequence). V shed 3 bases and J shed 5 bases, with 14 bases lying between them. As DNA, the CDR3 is TGTGCCAGCAGCTCGGGGCAGGGACTATATGGCTACACCTTC. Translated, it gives CASSSGQGLYGYTF.

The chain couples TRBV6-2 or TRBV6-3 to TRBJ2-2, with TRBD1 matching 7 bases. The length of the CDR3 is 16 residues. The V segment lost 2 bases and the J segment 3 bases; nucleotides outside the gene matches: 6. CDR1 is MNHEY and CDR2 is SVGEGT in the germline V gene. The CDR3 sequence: CASSYPRTGYTGELFF. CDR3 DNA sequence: TGTGCCAGCAGTTACCCTCGGACAGGATACACCGGGGAGCTGTTTTTT.

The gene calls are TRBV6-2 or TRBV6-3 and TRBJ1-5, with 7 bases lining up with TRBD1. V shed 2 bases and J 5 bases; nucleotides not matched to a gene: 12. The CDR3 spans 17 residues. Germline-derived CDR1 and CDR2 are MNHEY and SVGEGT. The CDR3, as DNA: TGTGCCAGCAGTTACCGTAGAGGGACAGACCCTTATCAGCCCCAGCATTTT. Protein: CASSYRRGTDPYQPQHF.

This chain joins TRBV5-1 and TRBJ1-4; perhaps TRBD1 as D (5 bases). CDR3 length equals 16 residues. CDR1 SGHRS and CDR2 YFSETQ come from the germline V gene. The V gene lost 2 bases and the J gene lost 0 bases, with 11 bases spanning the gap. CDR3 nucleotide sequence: TGCGCCAGCAGCTTCACGGGGGGGTCAACTAATGAAAAACTGTTTTTT. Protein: CASSFTGGSTNEKLFF.

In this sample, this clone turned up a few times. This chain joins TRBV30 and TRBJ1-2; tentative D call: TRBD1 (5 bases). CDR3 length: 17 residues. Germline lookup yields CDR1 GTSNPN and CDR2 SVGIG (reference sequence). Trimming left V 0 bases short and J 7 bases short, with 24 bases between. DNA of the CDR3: TGTGCCTGGAGTGTAAGGACCGGGACGGGAGGTACGGGTGGCTACACCTTC. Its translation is CAWSVRTGTGGTGGYTF.

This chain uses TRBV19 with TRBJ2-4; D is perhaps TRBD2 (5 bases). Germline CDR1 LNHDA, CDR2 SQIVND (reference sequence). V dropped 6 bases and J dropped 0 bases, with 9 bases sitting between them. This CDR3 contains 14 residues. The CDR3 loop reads CASRDGLAKNIQYF. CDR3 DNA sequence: TGTGCCAGTAGGGACGGACTAGCCAAAAACATTCAGTACTTC.

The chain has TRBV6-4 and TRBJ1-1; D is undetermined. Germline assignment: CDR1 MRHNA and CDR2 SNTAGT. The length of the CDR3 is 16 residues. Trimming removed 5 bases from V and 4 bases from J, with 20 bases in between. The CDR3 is CASSRGTVRSSTEAFF. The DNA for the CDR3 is TGTGCCAGCAGTCGTGGCACGGTGCGATCGAGCACTGAAGCTTTCTTT.

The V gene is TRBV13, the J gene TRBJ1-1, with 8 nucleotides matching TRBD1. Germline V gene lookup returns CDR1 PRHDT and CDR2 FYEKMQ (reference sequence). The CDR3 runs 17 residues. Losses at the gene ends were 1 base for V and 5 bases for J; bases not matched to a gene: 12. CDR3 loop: CASSLAWDRRQDTEAFF. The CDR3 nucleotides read TGTGCCAGCAGCTTAGCGTGGGACAGGCGGCAGGATACTGAAGCTTTCTTT.

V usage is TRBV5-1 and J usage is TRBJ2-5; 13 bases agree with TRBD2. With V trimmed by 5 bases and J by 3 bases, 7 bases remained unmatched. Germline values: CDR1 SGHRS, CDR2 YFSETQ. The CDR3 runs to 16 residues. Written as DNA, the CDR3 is TGCGCCAGCAGACCAACTAGCGGGGGGGCGAAAGAGACCCAGTACTTC. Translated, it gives CASRPTSGGAKETQYF.

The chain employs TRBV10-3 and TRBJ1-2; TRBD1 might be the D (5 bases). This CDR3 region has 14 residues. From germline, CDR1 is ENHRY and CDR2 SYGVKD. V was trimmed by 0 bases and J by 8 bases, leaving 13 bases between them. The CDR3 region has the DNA TGTGCCATCAGTGAGTCTGGAGGGGCAGCCGGCTACACCTTC. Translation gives CAISESGGAAGYTF.

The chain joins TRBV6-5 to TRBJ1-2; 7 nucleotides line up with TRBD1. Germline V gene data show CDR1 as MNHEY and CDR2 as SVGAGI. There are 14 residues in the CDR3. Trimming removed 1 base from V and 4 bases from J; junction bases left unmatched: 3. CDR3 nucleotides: TGTGCCAGCAGTTACTACAGGGGTTTCTATGGCTACACCTTC. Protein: CASSYYRGFYGYTF.

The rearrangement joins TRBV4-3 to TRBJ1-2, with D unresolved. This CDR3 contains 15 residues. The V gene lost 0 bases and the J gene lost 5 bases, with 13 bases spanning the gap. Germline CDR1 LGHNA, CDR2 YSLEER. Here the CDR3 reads CASSQDSNGNYGYTF. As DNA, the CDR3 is TGCGCCAGCAGCCAAGATTCGAACGGGAATTATGGCTACACCTTC.

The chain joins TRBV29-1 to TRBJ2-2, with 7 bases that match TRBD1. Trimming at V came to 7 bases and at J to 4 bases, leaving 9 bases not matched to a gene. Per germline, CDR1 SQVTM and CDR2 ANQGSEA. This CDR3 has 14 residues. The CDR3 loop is CSAVPPGGTGELFF. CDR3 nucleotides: TGCAGCGCTGTCCCCCCAGGGGGCACCGGGGAGCTGTTTTTT.